This T cell receptor (beta chain) was identified during a study of T-cell memory formation after mild COVID-19. The study, taken as a whole, reports: For contracting clones, CD4+ ones sat mainly in CM and EM, CD8+ in EMRA.

TCRdb processed the 5' RACE reads anew with MiXCR; each CDR3 protein has one entry. The table shows 300,000 to 400,000 distinct CDR3 sequences, with approximately 15% occurring only once. Turning to this clonotype: Its specificity is unknown.

The trim removed 4 bases at V and 1 base at J, leaving 4 bases unmatched. The CDR3 runs 15 residues. The germline CDR1 and CDR2 sequences are SEHNR and FQNEAQ (reference sequence). This sequence originates from a man aged 18 to 30 who had mild COVID-19 (a few samples of this study predate the infection). Cell type and time point are not known. V and J are TRBV7-9 and TRBJ2-3; 8 nucleotides align to TRBD1. Sequenced input: PBMCs or a T cell subset sorted from them (not recorded which). The CDR3 loop is CASSSGQGGTDTQYF. The CDR3 bases are TGTGCCAGCAGCTCCGGACAGGGAGGCACAGATACGCAGTATTTT.